Listed here are 14 T cell receptor beta chains from one sample, sequenced in a study of T cells after yellow fever vaccination. A single record per CDR3 protein comes from TCRdb applying MiXCR to the 5' RACE reads. This table holds hundreds of thousands of distinct CDR3 sequences, approximately 13% found once. Sequencing used PBMCs, obtained on the day of the yellow fever booster vaccination. The origin of the receptors is a man aged 25 to 45 who received the YFV17D yellow fever vaccine.

The table lists this clonotype with a few counts. The V call is TRBV29-1, the J call TRBJ2-5; 7 bases are a match to TRBD2. With 5 bases clipped from V and 4 bases from J, the junction kept 10 bases outside the gene matches. The CDR3 runs 14 residues. CDR1 is SQVTM, CDR2 ANQGSEA, per germline. The CDR3 loop reads CSVLAGVISETQYF. The CDR3 bases are TGCAGCGTTTTGGCGGGAGTAATCTCAGAGACCCAGTACTTC.

The chain employs TRBV30 and TRBJ2-3; 7 bases map to TRBD2. This CDR3 has 12 amino acids. From germline, CDR1 is GTSNPN and CDR2 SVGIG (reference sequence). With 8 bases clipped from V and 4 bases from J, the junction kept 6 bases outside the gene matches. In DNA, the CDR3 is TGTGCCCTCGGGGGGAGAGCAGATACGCAGTATTTT. As protein: CALGGRADTQYF. Using reference TRBV30 and TRBJ2-3 for the parts outside the CDR3, the full variable domain is SQTIHQWPATLVQPVGSPLSLECTVEGTSNPNLYWYRQAAGRGLQLLFYSVGIGQISSEVPQNLSASRPQDRQFILSSKKLLLSDSGFYLCALGGRADTQYFGPGTRLTVL.

V is TRBV7-9 and J is TRBJ2-1; D perhaps matches TRBD2 (5 bases). The germline V gene encodes CDR1 SEHNR and CDR2 FQNEAQ (reference sequence). Trimming stripped 5 bases from V and 5 bases from J, with 10 bases between. CDR3 length: 13 residues. CDR3: CASSRGFDNEQFF. CDR3 sequence (DNA): TGTGCCAGCAGCCGGGGTTTCGACAATGAGCAGTTCTTC.

This clonotype was recorded at least ten times. The J gene is TRBJ2-1, the V gene TRBV29-1, with D perhaps TRBD2 (6 bases). Per germline, CDR1 SQVTM and CDR2 ANQGSEA. V dropped 3 bases and J dropped 7 bases, with 16 bases sitting between them. This CDR3 is 14 amino acids long. CDR3 amino acids: CSVDSERAMNEQFF. CDR3 coding DNA: TGCAGCGTTGACTCCGAGCGGGCCATGAATGAGCAGTTCTTC.

V gene TRBV28 combines with J gene TRBJ2-3; D remains ambiguous. Germline values: CDR1 MDHEN, CDR2 SYDVKM. The CDR3 totals 13 residues. The V gene lost 1 base and the J gene lost 8 bases, with 10 bases spanning the gap. The CDR3 spells CASSLSRRGTQYF. The CDR3 coding sequence is TGTGCCAGCAGTTTATCCCGGCGCGGTACGCAGTATTTT.

This clonotype came up a few times. V gene TRBV14 combines with J gene TRBJ2-2, with 8 bases aligning to TRBD1. The CDR3 extends over 17 amino acids. The J segment lost 3 bases and the V segment lost 1 base, leaving 7 bases of the junction unmatched. Germline V gene lookup returns CDR1 SGHDN and CDR2 FVKESK. The CDR3 coding sequence is TGTGCCAGCAGCCAAGGGACAGGGATCTCGTACACCGGGGAGCTGTTTTTT. As protein: CASSQGTGISYTGELFF.

Only a few counts were recorded for this clonotype. This chain links TRBV6-1 with TRBJ1-1; TRBD1 might be the D (5 bases). The germline V gene has CDR1 MNHNS and CDR2 SASEGT. Trimming left V 5 bases short and J 4 bases short, with 17 bases between. CDR3 size: 15 residues. The DNA for the CDR3 is TGTGCCAGCAGTAGACGGGGGACCGCGGGCACTGAAGCTTTCTTT. Its translation is CASSRRGTAGTEAFF.

The genes are TRBV6-1 and TRBJ2-7; 12 nucleotides match TRBD2. Germline V CDR1 and CDR2: MNHNS, SASEGT. V lost 5 bases, J lost 4 bases, and 9 bases stayed unmatched. The CDR3 extends over 16 amino acids. CDR3 in amino acids: CASSRHSSGGDYEQYF. In DNA, the CDR3 is TGTGCCAGCAGTAGACATTCTAGCGGGGGGGATTACGAGCAGTACTTC.

This clonotype was seen more than once but under ten times. The chain carries TRBV24-1 and TRBJ1-2, with TRBD1 matching 8 bases. From germline, CDR1 is KGHDR and CDR2 SFDVKD. The junction had 3 bases not matched to a gene; V was cut back by 3 bases and J by 1 base. CDR3 length equals 15 residues. For the CDR3, the DNA is TGTGCCACCAGTGATAGGACAGGGAATAACTATGGCTACACCTTC. The encoded protein is CATSDRTGNNYGYTF.

This clonotype was seen a handful of times. The chain links TRBV10-2 to TRBJ1-2; D is unclear. The V and J ends lost 0 bases and 5 bases respectively, with 16 bases between them. Germline V gene data show CDR1 as WSHSY and CDR2 as SAAADI. CDR3 length: 16 residues. Here the CDR3 DNA reads TGCGCCAGCAGTGAGTCTCGGACGTCGAGGGTTTATGGCTACACCTTC. Encoded protein: CASSESRTSRVYGYTF.

The gene calls are TRBV20-1 and TRBJ2-3, with 10 bases matching TRBD2. The length of the CDR3 is 16 residues. The germline CDR1 and CDR2 sequences are DFQATT and SNEGSKA (reference sequence). V shed 5 bases and J 1 base; nucleotides not matched to a gene: 9. Here the CDR3 reads CSAQSGRAAGTDTQYF. Here the CDR3 DNA reads TGCAGTGCTCAAAGCGGGAGGGCGGCGGGCACAGATACGCAGTATTTT.

This chain uses TRBV27 with TRBJ2-4, with D unresolved. Germline V gene data show CDR1 as MNHEY and CDR2 as SMNVEV (reference sequence). Trimming left V 0 bases short and J 6 bases short, with 12 bases between. The CDR3 is 15 residues long. CDR3 amino acids: CASSLSPAVANIQYF. DNA for the CDR3: TGTGCCAGCAGTTTATCGCCGGCTGTAGCAAACATTCAGTACTTC.

This clonotype was seen a few times. The chain has TRBV20-1 and TRBJ2-7; TRBD2 aligns across 8 bases. This CDR3 has 14 residues. The V gene end was trimmed by 5 bases and the J gene end by 2 bases; junction bases not matched to a gene: 8. From germline, CDR1 is DFQATT and CDR2 SNEGSKA (reference sequence). The CDR3 sequence is CSAPPGGDPYEQYF. The CDR3 DNA reads as TGCAGTGCTCCCCCCGGGGGGGATCCCTACGAGCAGTACTTC.

This chain joins TRBV5-1 and TRBJ1-2, with a possible D match to TRBD1 (5 bases). V dropped 2 bases and J dropped 0 bases, with 14 bases sitting between them. The CDR3 loop spans 16 amino acids. In germline, CDR1 is SGHRS, CDR2 YFSETQ. The CDR3 loop reads CASSFISGPANYGYTF. DNA of the CDR3: TGCGCCAGCAGCTTTATCTCAGGGCCCGCTAACTATGGCTACACCTTC.